This T cell receptor (beta chain) was recorded in a study of human T cells and chemical hapten exposure. General observations from the study: With DPC sensitization, TCRs exceeding 1 in 1000 frequency showed no change.

Time point denoted: healthy volunteer bleed at 2 weeks. The template was total RNA from unfractionated whole blood. This clonotype turned up a few times. Its antigen is undetermined. The library tagged each cDNA molecule with unique molecular identifiers. Authors' analysis steps: Sampled TCR counts reached a median of approximately 93,000 per sample, with values ranging from about 23,224 to 700,000. In TCRdb, the RACE reads were re-called with MiXCR into one record per CDR3 protein. TCRdb, rather than the study authors, made the V and J calls. The table lists about 130,000 distinct CDR3 sequences, roughly 9.5% of them singletons. The sequence was obtained from a male donor in good health. Some clones in this sample may be carry-over from other donors' samples. Material: whole blood.

The CDR3 here is CAISIPRGRFLHNEQFF. Written as DNA, the CDR3 is TGTGCCATCAGTATACCTCGTGGGCGCTTTCTCCACAATGAGCAGTTCTTC. The genes are TRBV10-3 and TRBJ2-1; no definite D call. From germline, CDR1 is ENHRY and CDR2 SYGVKD. CDR3 length: 17 amino acids. V was pared by 5 bases and J by 5 bases, with 22 bases between.